This T cell receptor beta chain was sequenced during a study of control samples from healthy donors and cancer patients (dated by TCRdb to 2019 to 2021). About this clone: The antigen it binds to is not known. No much larger clone is present one base from it, and per-base qualities are unavailable.

Receptors were amplified or captured by the immunoSEQ multiplex PCR assay. Held by TCRdb, this immuneACCESS table contains in-frame sequences only and omits some clones. Under half of the omission traces to an unresolved V gene where checked; the cause of the rest is unknown. The sample has about 140,000 clones on record, approximately 90% of them singletons. The ten largest clonotypes hold approximately 9% of the sample. Sequencing was carried out using blood. This receptor was identified in a woman in her thirties in good health.

The CDR3 protein: CASSSVTGGSYNEQFF. At the DNA level, the sequence is TGTGCCAGCAGTTCGGTAACGGGAGGCTCCTACAATGAGCAGTTCTTC. The V gene is TRBV28 and the J gene is TRBJ2-1; the central 7 bases match TRBD2. The CDR3 measures 16 amino acids from cysteine to phenylalanine. Left in the record is the CDR3 DNA by itself, 48 bases read in frame from the first base. V and J are trimmed by 4 bases and 0 bases, and the gene matches miss 6 bases of the junction. Reading the germline V gene gives CDR1 MDHEN and CDR2 SYDVKM.